Listed below are T cell receptor beta chains from one sample, sequenced in a study of cytomegalovirus exposure and HLA in healthy donors. Profiling relied on immunoSEQ multiplex PCR, and the TCRdb table lists in-frame clones only, not all of them. Of about 210,000 clones in the sample, roughly 87% are singletons; the top ten hold about 6.1%. Specimen: PBMCs. These TCRs come from a man aged 40-55 years in good health and CMV-seropositive. CDR3s include the opening cysteine and the closing phenylalanine or tryptophan. The D gene is left open where the match is weak. The size field is filled for only some rows; it gives once, few, many or a size class.

>TRBD1|.|TRBV7-9|TRBJ2-3
TGTGCCAGCAGCGCCCCGACAGGGGTCGGCACAGATACGCAGTATTTT
CASSAPTGVGTDTQYF
>TRBD1|.|TRBV7-6|TRBJ1-1
TGTGCCAGCAGCCCTCGGACAGGGGACATGAACACTGAAGCTTTCTTT
CASSPRTGDMNTEAFF
>TRBD2|.|TRBV6-1|TRBJ2-1
TGTGCCAGCAGTGTCGTGTATAGCGGGGGTTACAATGAGCAGTTCTTC
CASSVVYSGGYNEQFF
>.|.|TRBV28|TRBJ1-5
TGTGCCAGCAGTTTAAGCTCTAGCAATCAGCCCCAGCATTTT
CASSLSSSNQPQHF
>TRBD2|.|TRBV9|TRBJ2-1
TGTGCCAGCAGCGTAGGCGGACTAGCAGCGAGCTCCTACAATGAGCAGTTCTTC
CASSVGGLAASSYNEQFF
>.|.|TRBV27|TRBJ2-3
TGTGCCAGCAGCCAAGGGGGTGGGCAGTATTTT
CASSQGGGQYF
>TRBD2|.|TRBV7-8|TRBJ2-1
TGTGCCACCGAATTTAGCGGGGCTGGCTATGAGCAGTTCTTC
CATEFSGAGYEQFF
>TRBD1|.|TRBV7-2|TRBJ1-1
TGTGCCAGCAGCCTGGGACAGGAAGCTTTCTTT
CASSLGQEAFF
>.|.|TRBV19|TRBJ1-3
TGTGCCAGTAGGGAACAGGGCTCGTCTGGAAACACCATATATTTT
CASREQGSSGNTIYF
>TRBD2|.|TRBV6-6|TRBJ2-7
TGTGCCAGCAGTTATGGGGGGGTTAACGAGCAGTACTTC
CASSYGGVNEQYF
>TRBD1|.|TRBV19|TRBJ1-5
TGTGCCAGTACAAACTACCCCGTCACCCGGGACAGGGCCCATCAGCCCCAGCATTTT
CASTNYPVTRDRAHQPQHF
>.|.|TRBV2|TRBJ2-1
TGTGCCAGCAGAGTCCTAAGACAGGACAATGAGCAGTTCTTC
CASRVLRQDNEQFF
>TRBD2|.|TRBV5-1|TRBJ2-7
TGCGCCAGCAGGGTACTAGCGGGGGCCTCCTACGAGCAGTACTTC
CASRVLAGASYEQYF
>.|.|TRBV2|TRBJ1-1
TGTGCCAGCAGTGATGGCCCTAACACTGAAGCTTTCTTT
CASSDGPNTEAFF
>TRBD2|few|TRBV9|TRBJ2-1
TGTGCCAGCAGCGGTGGACGGACTAGCGGGAGCTCCTACAATGAGCAGTTCTTC
CASSGGRTSGSSYNEQFF
>TRBD1|.|TRBV6-6|TRBJ1-5
TGTGCCAGCAGTTACTCGTGGGACAGAGATCAGCCCCAGCATTTT
CASSYSWDRDQPQHF